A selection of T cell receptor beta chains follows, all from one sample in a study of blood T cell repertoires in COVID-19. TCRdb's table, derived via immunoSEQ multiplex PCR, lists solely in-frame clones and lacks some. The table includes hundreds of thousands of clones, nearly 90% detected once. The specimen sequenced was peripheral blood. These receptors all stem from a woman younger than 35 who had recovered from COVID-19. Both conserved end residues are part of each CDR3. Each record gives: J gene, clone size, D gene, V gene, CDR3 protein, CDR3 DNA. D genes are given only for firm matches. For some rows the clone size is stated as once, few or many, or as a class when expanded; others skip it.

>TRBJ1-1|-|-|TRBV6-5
CASSYEGRNTEAFF
TGTGCCAGCAGTTACGAGGGCCGGAACACTGAAGCTTTCTTT
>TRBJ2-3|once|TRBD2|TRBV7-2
CASSLYGRTDTQYF
TGTGCCAGCAGCTTATACGGGAGGACAGATACGCAGTATTTT
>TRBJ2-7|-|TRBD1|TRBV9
CASSVGTGVGEQYF
TGTGCCAGCAGCGTCGGGACAGGGGTGGGCGAGCAGTACTTC
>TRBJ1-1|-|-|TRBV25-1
CASSGRTEPNTEAFF
TGTGCCAGCAGTGGGAGGACAGAGCCGAACACTGAAGCTTTCTTT
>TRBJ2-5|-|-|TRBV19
CASSFRLGQETQYF
TGTGCCAGTAGTTTCCGACTCGGCCAGGAGACCCAGTACTTC
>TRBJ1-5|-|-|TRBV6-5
CASSYGRNNQPQHF
TGTGCCAGCAGTTACGGCAGGAACAATCAGCCCCAGCATTTT
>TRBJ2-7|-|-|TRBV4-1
CASSQGNGRDTYEQYF
TGCGCCAGCAGCCAAGGGAACGGCCGAGACACCTACGAGCAGTACTTC
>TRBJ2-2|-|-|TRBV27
CASTHRTSKTGELFF
TGTGCCAGCACCCATAGGACATCCAAAACCGGGGAGCTGTTTTTT
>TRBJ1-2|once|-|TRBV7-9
CASSLGRAGYTF
TGTGCCAGCAGCTTAGGCAGGGCTGGCTACACCTTC
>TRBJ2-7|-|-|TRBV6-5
CASSQGGPSYEQYF
TGTGCCAGCAGCCAGGGGGGCCCTTCCTACGAGCAGTACTTC
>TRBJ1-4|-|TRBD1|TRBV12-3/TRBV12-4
CASYRTGDEKLFF
TGTGCCTCCTACCGGACAGGGGATGAAAAACTGTTTTTT
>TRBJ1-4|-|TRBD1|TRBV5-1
CASSQGAVEKLFF
TGCGCCAGCAGTCAGGGGGCGGTTGAAAAACTGTTTTTT
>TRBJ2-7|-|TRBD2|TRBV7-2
CASSLVFIAGGPYEQYF
TGTGCCAGCAGCTTAGTGTTTATAGCGGGAGGGCCTTACGAGCAGTACTTC
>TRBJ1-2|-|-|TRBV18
CASSPSQENYGYTF
TGTGCCAGCTCACCTTCGCAAGAGAACTATGGCTACACCTTC
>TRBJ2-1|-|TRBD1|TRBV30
CAWSADRAGEQFF
TGTGCCTGGAGCGCGGACAGGGCTGGGGAGCAGTTCTTC
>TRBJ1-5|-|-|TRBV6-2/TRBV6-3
CASSYSRGEPYSNQPQHF
TGTGCCAGCAGTTACAGTCGTGGAGAACCTTATAGCAATCAGCCCCAGCATTTT
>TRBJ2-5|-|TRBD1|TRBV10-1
CASSEAPGGETQYF
TGCGCCAGCAGTGAAGCCCCAGGGGGAGAGACCCAGTACTTC
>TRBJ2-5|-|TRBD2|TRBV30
CAWSVSGRGLGTQYF
TGTGCCTGGAGCGTTAGCGGGAGGGGTCTTGGGACCCAGTACTTC
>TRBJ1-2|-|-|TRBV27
CASSLYQGFRGYTF
TGTGCCAGCAGTTTATACCAGGGGTTCAGGGGCTACACCTTC
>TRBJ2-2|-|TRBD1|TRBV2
CASTDSPGTGSNTGELFF
TGTGCCAGCACCGACAGTCCCGGGACAGGGTCGAACACCGGGGAGCTGTTTTTT
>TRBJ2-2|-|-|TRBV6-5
CASSYLSSATGELFF
TGTGCCAGCAGTTACTTATCTAGCGCCACCGGGGAGCTGTTTTTT
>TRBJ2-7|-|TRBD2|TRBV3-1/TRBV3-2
CASSQNLASGRAGYEQYF
TGTGCCAGCAGCCAAAATCTCGCGAGCGGGAGGGCGGGCTACGAGCAGTACTTC
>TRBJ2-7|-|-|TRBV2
CASGREGRSYEQYF
TGTGCCAGCGGGAGAGAAGGTCGTTCCTACGAGCAGTACTTC
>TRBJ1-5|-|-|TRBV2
CATSGRENQPQHF
TGTGCCACATCGGGACGGGAGAATCAGCCCCAGCATTTT
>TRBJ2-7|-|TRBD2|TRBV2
CASIGLAGAEQYF
TGTGCCAGTATAGGGCTAGCGGGAGCCGAGCAGTACTTC
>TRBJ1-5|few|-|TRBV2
CASSGPNFQPQHF
TGTGCCAGCAGTGGCCCCAACTTTCAGCCCCAGCATTTT
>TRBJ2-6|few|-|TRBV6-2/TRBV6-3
CASSYILSGANVLTF
TGTGCCAGCAGTTACATCCTCTCTGGGGCCAACGTCCTGACTTTC
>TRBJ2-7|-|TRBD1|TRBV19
CASSPRDSSYEQYF
TGTGCCAGTAGTCCGAGGGACAGCTCCTACGAGCAGTACTTC
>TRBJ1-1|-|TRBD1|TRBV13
CASSSSDRGGLQIAFF
TGTGCCAGCAGCTCATCAGACAGGGGAGGGTTGCAGATAGCTTTCTTT
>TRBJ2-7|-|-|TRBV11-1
CASSPGTMGTYEQYF
TGTGCCAGCAGCCCCGGGACAATGGGAACCTACGAGCAGTACTTC
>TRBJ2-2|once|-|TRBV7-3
CASSSSKGGASTGELFF
TGTGCCAGCAGCTCCTCGAAAGGGGGGGCGAGCACCGGGGAGCTGTTTTTT
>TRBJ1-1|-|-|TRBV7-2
CASSTYGGNTEAFF
TGTGCCAGCAGCACCTACGGGGGGAACACTGAAGCTTTCTTT
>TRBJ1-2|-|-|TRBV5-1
CASSLARTSDYGYTF
TGCGCCAGCAGCTTGGCAAGGACATCGGACTATGGCTACACCTTC
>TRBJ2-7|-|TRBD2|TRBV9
CASSSRLLAGAYEQYF
TGTGCCAGCAGCTCACGATTACTAGCGGGAGCCTACGAGCAGTACTTC
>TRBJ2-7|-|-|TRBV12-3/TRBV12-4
CASAGVHEQYF
TGTGCCAGCGCCGGGGTCCACGAGCAGTACTTC
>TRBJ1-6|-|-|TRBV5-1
CASSLASTRYNSPLHF
TGCGCCAGCAGCTTGGCATCCACCAGATATAATTCACCCCTCCACTTT